The 19 T cell receptor beta chains below were found in one sample sequenced in a study of CD4 T cells in relation to SARS-CoV-2 and coronaviruses. Clones were read by immunoSEQ multiplex PCR, and TCRdb kept only the in-frame ones, dropping some. Found here are approximately 16,000 clones, over 65% of them singletons; the top ten hold around 9.6%. Before the COVID-19 pandemic, during about 2011-2019, CD4+ T cells were taken from unexposed donors. The cells were cultured for about ten days before CD4+ T cells were isolated. Their recognized antigens are unknown. The sequenced material came from CD4+ T cells from PBMCs, cultured in vitro. The receptors shown here come from a human donor in good health.

The V call is TRBV27, the J call TRBJ1-3, with TRBD1 as a possible D gene (5 bases). The V gene lost 6 bases and the J gene lost 1 base, with 10 bases spanning the gap. Germline V gives CDR1 MNHEY, CDR2 SMNVEV (reference sequence). This CDR3 has 14 residues. The CDR3: CASRPAGSGNTIYF. The DNA for the CDR3 is TGTGCCAGCAGACCCGCAGGGTCTGGAAACACCATATATTTT.

V gene TRBV10-3 combines with J gene TRBJ2-3; 10 nucleotides align to TRBD1. The CDR3 totals 15 residues. Germline trimming cut 7 bases from V and 0 bases from J; bases unmatched to any gene: 4. Germline V CDR1 and CDR2: ENHRY, SYGVKD. CDR3 nucleotides: TGTGCCATCACCAAGACAGGGGGCAGCACAGATACGCAGTATTTT. Translation gives CAITKTGGSTDTQYF.

This chain links TRBV6-5 with TRBJ2-5; no clear D gene. CDR1 and CDR2 from the germline V gene are MNHEY and SVGAGI. The V end lost 3 bases, the J end lost 4 bases, and 9 bases lay between the germline ends. The CDR3 has 13 amino acids. CDR3 DNA: TGTGCCAGCAGTTATAGTAGAGGAGAGACCCAGTACTTC. It specifies CASSYSRGETQYF.

The chain has TRBV19 and TRBJ2-1, with a tentative D call TRBD2 (5 bases). The CDR3 has 14 amino acids. V dropped 1 base and J dropped 6 bases, with 10 bases sitting between them. Germline V lookup: CDR1 LNHDA, CDR2 SQIVND (reference sequence). CDR3 sequence reads: CASSIGGLLNEQFF. The CDR3 nucleotides are TGTGCCAGTAGTATAGGTGGACTTCTCAATGAGCAGTTCTTC.

This clone was seen only once. The chain is built from TRBV28 and TRBJ1-1; 10 nucleotides agree with TRBD1. CDR3 length equals 17 residues. V was pared by 7 bases and J by 4 bases, with 15 bases of the junction left unmatched. CDR1 is MDHEN and CDR2 is SYDVKM in the germline V gene. Here the CDR3 reads CASTPGGQGFSGTEAFF. In nucleotides, the CDR3 is TGTGCCAGCACCCCCGGGGGACAGGGGTTTAGTGGCACTGAAGCTTTCTTT.

This chain connects TRBV9 to TRBJ2-3; D unclear. The V end was cut by 1 base, the J end by 0 bases, with 6 bases between. The CDR3 spans 14 residues. From germline, CDR1 is SGDLS and CDR2 YYNGEE. This CDR3 reads CASSVTVSTDTQYF. In DNA, the CDR3 is TGTGCCAGCAGCGTAACCGTTAGCACAGATACGCAGTATTTT.

This clone was seen only a few times. The chain employs TRBV30 and TRBJ1-6, with no clear D. CDR3 length equals 13 residues. The germline V and J ends were trimmed by 8 bases and 5 bases, with 13 bases remaining between them. The germline CDR1 and CDR2 sequences are GTSNPN and SVGIG (reference sequence). CDR3 loop: CAEATPNNSPLHF. CDR3 bases: TGTGCCGAGGCGACACCGAATAATTCACCCCTCCACTTT. The full variable domain, rest sourced from reference TRBV30 and TRBJ1-6, is SQTIHQWPATLVQPVGSPLSLECTVEGTSNPNLYWYRQAAGRGLQLLFYSVGIGQISSEVPQNLSASRPQDRQFILSSKKLLLSDSGFYLCAEATPNNSPLHFGNGTRLTVT.

This chain joins TRBV7-9 and TRBJ1-1, with 7 positions matching TRBD1. The trim removed 5 bases at V and 0 bases at J, leaving 6 bases unmatched. CDR1 is SEHNR and CDR2 is FQNEAQ in the germline V gene (reference sequence). The CDR3 loop spans 15 amino acids. Here the CDR3 reads CASSPWTGMNTEAFF. DNA for the CDR3: TGTGCCAGCAGCCCATGGACAGGAATGAACACTGAAGCTTTCTTT.

The chain employs TRBV12-3 or TRBV12-4 and TRBJ2-7; tentative D call: TRBD1 (5 bases). The CDR3 covers 12 residues. The germline V and J ends were trimmed by 5 bases and 6 bases, with 11 bases remaining between them. CDR3 sequence: CASSLSTGEQYF. DNA for the CDR3: TGTGCCAGCAGTCTCTCCACAGGCGAGCAGTACTTC.

The V call is TRBV14, the J call TRBJ1-2; 7 nucleotides align to TRBD1. This CDR3 is built from 15 residues. V lost 3 bases, J lost 2 bases, and 6 bases stayed unmatched. Germline loops: CDR1 SGHDN, CDR2 FVKESK. The CDR3 coding sequence is TGTGCCAGCAGCCACCCGACAGGGTCCAACTATGGCTACACCTTC. The encoded protein is CASSHPTGSNYGYTF. Combining the CDR3 with reference TRBV14 and TRBJ1-2 gives the whole variable domain EAGVTQFPSHSVIEKGQTVTLRCDPISGHDNLYWYRRVMGKEIKFLLHFVKESKQDESGMPNNRFLAERTGGTYSTLKVQPAELEDSGVYFCASSHPTGSNYGYTFGSGTRLTVV.

This chain joins TRBV5-4 and TRBJ2-1; the D call may be TRBD1 or TRBD2 (6 bases each). The V end was cut by 4 bases, the J end by 3 bases, with 14 bases between. Germline CDR1 and CDR2: SGHNT and YYREEE (reference sequence). The CDR3 has 15 amino acids. The CDR3 DNA is TGTGCCAGCAGCGCGACGGGGGCTAGCTACAATGAGCAGTTCTTC. Encoded protein: CASSATGASYNEQFF.

The chain recombines TRBV2 with TRBJ2-2; 8 positions agree with TRBD1. V lost 6 bases, J lost 3 bases, and 12 bases stayed unmatched. The CDR3 is 17 amino acids. From germline, CDR1 is SNHLY and CDR2 FYNNEI. The CDR3 sequence: CASSPSYRGRDTGELFF. CDR3 nucleotides: TGTGCCAGCAGCCCCTCTTACAGGGGGAGAGACACCGGGGAGCTGTTTTTT.

This clone was found a few times. The chain joins TRBV19 to TRBJ1-5; 8 bases align to TRBD1. CDR1 and CDR2 (germline): LNHDA, SQIVND (reference sequence). This CDR3 has 16 residues. Germline trimming cut 6 bases from V and 5 bases from J; bases unmatched to any gene: 12. The CDR3 loop is CASSQGASSSYQPQHF. CDR3 sequence (DNA): TGTGCCAGTAGCCAGGGGGCCAGCTCATCTTATCAGCCCCAGCATTTT. Looking up the rest from reference TRBV19 and TRBJ1-5 gives the full variable domain: DGGITQSPKYLFRKEGQNVTLSCEQNLNHDAMYWYRQDPGQGLRLIYYSQIVNDFQKGDIAEGYSVSREKKESFPLTVTSAQKNPTAFYLCASSQGASSSYQPQHFGDGTRLSIL.

The V call is TRBV19, the J call TRBJ1-4; D gene unclear. The CDR3 spans 15 residues. Germline-derived CDR1 and CDR2 are LNHDA and SQIVND (reference sequence). V lost 2 bases to trimming and J lost 3 bases, with 10 bases between them. The CDR3 region has the DNA TGTGCCAGTAGTATACGGACGGACCCTAATGAAAAACTGTTTTTT. This gives the protein CASSIRTDPNEKLFF. The full variable domain, completed using reference TRBV19 and TRBJ1-4, is DGGITQSPKYLFRKEGQNVTLSCEQNLNHDAMYWYRQDPGQGLRLIYYSQIVNDFQKGDIAEGYSVSREKKESFPLTVTSAQKNPTAFYLCASSIRTDPNEKLFFGSGTQLSVL.

This clone is a singleton in its sample. The chain couples TRBV18 to TRBJ2-7, with TRBD1 matching 7 bases. Unmatched junction bases numbered 8, after V lost 3 bases and J lost 0 bases. CDR3 length: 16 amino acids. CDR1 is KGHSH, CDR2 LQKENI, per germline. The CDR3: CASSPIGQVNSYEQYF. The CDR3 region has the DNA TGTGCCAGCTCACCTATTGGACAGGTCAACTCCTACGAGCAGTACTTC.

V and J are TRBV19 and TRBJ2-4; D remains unclear. The V and J ends lost 0 bases and 0 bases respectively, with 12 bases between them. The V gene's germline CDR1 is LNHDA and CDR2 SQIVND (reference sequence). This CDR3 contains 17 residues. The CDR3 protein is CASSIDEATLAKNIQYF. The CDR3 coding sequence is TGTGCCAGTAGTATAGACGAAGCCACGCTAGCCAAAAACATTCAGTACTTC.

The CDR3 region is CASSSPSGRGYNEQFF. CDR3 nucleotide sequence: TGTGCCAGCAGCTCACCTAGCGGGAGGGGGTACAATGAGCAGTTCTTC. This chain links TRBV5-6 with TRBJ2-1; 12 bases are a match to TRBD2. V lost 3 bases, J lost 4 bases, and 5 bases stayed unmatched. The germline V gene has CDR1 SGHDT and CDR2 YYEEEE. CDR3 length: 16 amino acids.

This clone was seen a handful of times. An end of the junction differs from the germline gene, which may be a read error. The chain is built from TRBV6-6 and TRBJ2-7; TRBD2 matches at 8 bases. From germline, CDR1 is MNHNY and CDR2 SVGAGI (reference sequence). This CDR3 is built from 13 residues. The CDR3 protein is CASSYSPELAEDF. The CDR3 region has the DNA TGTGCCAGCAGTTACTCCCCCGAACTAGCGGAGGACTTC.

V and J are TRBV18 and TRBJ2-7; TRBD2 agrees at 14 bases. CDR3 size: 16 residues. Germline assignment: CDR1 KGHSH and CDR2 LQKENI. The V gene end was trimmed by 0 bases and the J gene end by 7 bases; junction bases not matched to a gene: 5. This CDR3 reads CASSPPGLAGVGEQYF. For the CDR3, the DNA is TGTGCCAGCTCACCACCGGGACTAGCGGGAGTGGGGGAGCAGTACTTC.